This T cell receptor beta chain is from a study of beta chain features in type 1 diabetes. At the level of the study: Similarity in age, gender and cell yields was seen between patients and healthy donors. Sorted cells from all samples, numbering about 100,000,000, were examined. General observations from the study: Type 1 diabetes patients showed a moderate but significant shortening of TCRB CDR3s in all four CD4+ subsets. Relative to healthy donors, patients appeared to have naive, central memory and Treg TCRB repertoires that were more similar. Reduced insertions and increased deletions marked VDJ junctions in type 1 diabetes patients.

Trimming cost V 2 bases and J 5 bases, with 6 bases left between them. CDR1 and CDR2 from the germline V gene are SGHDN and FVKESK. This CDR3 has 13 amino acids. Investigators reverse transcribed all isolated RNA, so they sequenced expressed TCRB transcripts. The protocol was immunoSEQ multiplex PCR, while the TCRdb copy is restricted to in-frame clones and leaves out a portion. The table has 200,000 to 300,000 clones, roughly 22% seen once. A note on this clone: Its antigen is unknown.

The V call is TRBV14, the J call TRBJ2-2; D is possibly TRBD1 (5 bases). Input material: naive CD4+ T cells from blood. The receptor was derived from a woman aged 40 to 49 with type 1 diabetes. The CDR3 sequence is CASSQQGTGELFF. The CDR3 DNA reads TGTGCCAGCAGCCAACAGGGAACCGGGGAGCTGTTTTTT.